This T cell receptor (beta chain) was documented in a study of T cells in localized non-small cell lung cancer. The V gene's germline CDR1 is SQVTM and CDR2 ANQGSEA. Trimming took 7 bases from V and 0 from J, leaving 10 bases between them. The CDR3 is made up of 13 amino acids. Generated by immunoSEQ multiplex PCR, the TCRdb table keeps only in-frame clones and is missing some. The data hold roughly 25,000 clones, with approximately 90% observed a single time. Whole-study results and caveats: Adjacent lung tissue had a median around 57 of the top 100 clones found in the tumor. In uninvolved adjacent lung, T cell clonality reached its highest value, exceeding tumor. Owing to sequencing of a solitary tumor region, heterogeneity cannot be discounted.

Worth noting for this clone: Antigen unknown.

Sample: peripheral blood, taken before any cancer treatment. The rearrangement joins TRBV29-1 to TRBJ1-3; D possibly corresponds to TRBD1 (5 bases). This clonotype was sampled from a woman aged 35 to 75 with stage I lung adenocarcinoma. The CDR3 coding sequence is TGCAGCGCTGACAGAGGCTCTGGAAACACCATATATTTT. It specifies CSADRGSGNTIYF.